This TCR beta chain derives from a study of OX40 agonist ivuxolimab in advanced cancers. Overall study context: It was ivuxolimab, an agonistic anti-OX40 (CD134) antibody, that patients were treated with. General observations from the study: Mean expanded clone counts were higher in CD8+ than CD4+ T cells. The 0.1-3.0 mg/kg partial responders had among the lowest clonal expansion.

Produced via immunoSEQ multiplex PCR; TCRdb's table is partial and in-frame only. In the table there are about 48,000 clones, about 87% of which are singletons. The CDR3 spans 14 residues. Germline V CDR1 and CDR2: LNHNV, YYDKDF (reference sequence). Trimming removed 6 bases at V and 4 bases at J, with 12 bases between. To note about this clone: Its antigen remains unknown.

The V gene is TRBV15, the J gene TRBJ2-2; D not resolved. The source was CD4+ or CD8+ T cells sorted from blood, collected in a trial of the OX40 agonist ivuxolimab. The receptor comes from an adult with an advanced solid tumor such as melanoma, head and neck, liver or kidney cancer. The CDR3 loop reads CATSPRAFTGELFF. The CDR3 DNA is TGTGCCACCAGTCCGAGAGCTTTCACCGGGGAGCTGTTTTTT.